This T cell receptor (beta chain) was recovered during a study of CD8+ T cells in alopecia areata (dated by TCRdb to 2016 to 2018). About the investigation overall: The treated patients took part in an open-label pilot trial in which moderate-to-severe alopecia areata was treated with oral tofacitinib at 5 to 10 mg twice daily. Tofacitinib was administered for 6 to 18 months, and 6 months of follow-up off drug were then conducted to assess delayed response and recurrence. Disease severity in treated patients was measured with the SALT score, which quantifies the percentage of affected scalp surface area. To study T cell clonal expansion in alopecia areata, the researchers applied high-throughput TCRbeta sequencing to both the C3H/HeJ mouse model and human patients. Scalp tissue and sorted CD4+ and CD8+ peripheral blood T cells from patchy and totalis/universalis alopecia areata patients and from healthy controls were covered by human TCRbeta sequencing. Tofacitinib-treated patients had biopsies at baseline and at 4 and 24 weeks of treatment, with a later scalp biopsy in several patients. Clonality in the scalp was compared among normal scalp (n=4), patchy alopecia areata scalp (n=8), and alopecia totalis/universalis scalp (n=8). RNA came from the PAXgene miRNA kit for fixed scalp, the miRNeasy kit for PBMCs, and the RNeasy kit for mouse skin. TCRbeta CDR3 regions were amplified by immunoSEQ multiplex PCR using 35 Vbeta forward and 13 Jbeta reverse primers.

Libraries were constructed by the immunoSEQ multiplex PCR assay. RNA was extracted from all samples and reverse transcribed into cDNA, which served as template for TCR sequencing. First-strand cDNA was synthesized using SuperScript III with a 2:1 mix of oligo-dT and random hexamers. Amplification bias was assessed with a synthetic immune receptor repertoire, and residual bias was removed computationally. Processing in the source paper ran as follows. Raw reads were preprocessed to remove errors, and CDR3 was defined according to IMGT conventions as the region from the conserved cysteine to phenylalanine. To get clonality, Shannon entropy was normalized by log2 of the number of productive unique TCRs and the result was subtracted from 1. Whether each scalp clone was CD4 or CD8 was inferred by checking scalp TCRbeta sequences against the CD4 and CD8 repertoires from sorted blood. Imported from immuneACCESS, the table was reduced by TCRdb to in-frame sequences with V and J called. These copies leave out some clones; in studies compared against another copy, an unresolved V gene accounts for under half, and the cause of the remainder is not known. D and trimming were read from the DNA, whereas the V and J calls and clone size are those reported in that table. This sample comprises roughly 120,000 clones, around 53% of them detected only once. The top ten hold 0.46% of the sample.

The germline V gene sets CDR1 to SQVTM and CDR2 to ANQGSEA. The CDR3 contains 13 residues, cysteine and phenylalanine counted. Just the 39-base CDR3 DNA is kept, in frame starting at base 1. The junction shows trimming of 4 bases on V and 2 bases on J, plus 9 bases between the germline ends. This specimen's time point label, interpreted: more than 3 weeks on oral tofacitinib. This specimen's treatment or condition label, per the study, means: oral pan-JAK inhibitor, 5-10 mg twice daily. From alopecia areata patients, peripheral blood was collected along with lesional scalp punch biopsies. PBMCs were separated by density centrifugation and stained for CD3, CD4 and CD8, after which CD4+ and CD8+ T cells were sorted on a FACSAria. Here is what the overall study found, with its caveats: Compared with mice, TCR sequences shared between patients were less clear, possibly partly because of HLA diversity across the patient population. Compared with normal scalp, lesional scalp had higher clonality and more expanded CD8+ clones, particularly in alopecia totalis/universalis, a pattern that suggests antigenic drive. Many expanded lesional clones persisted in scalp and blood during tofacitinib treatment, which may partly explain relapse after stopping treatment. Because the treated cohort was small and had only one nonresponder, larger studies are needed to examine links between baseline CD8+ expansion and response. Tofacitinib significantly decreased scalp clonality and the number of expanded CD8+ clones among the top 100 scalp clones. Scalp TCR repertoire analysis is complicated because resident alphabeta T cells in normal human skin are also sequenced, whereas mouse skin is dominated by gammadelta T cells.

With regard to this clone: The antigen this receptor binds is unknown. Qualities for individual bases were not recorded, and no much larger clone is one base off.

This chain is built from TRBV29-1 and TRBJ2-1, with the D call perhaps TRBD1 or TRBD2, each one matching 5 bases. Sequences were derived from CD4+ T cells sorted from blood, sampled at week 4, from a patient treated with tofacitinib. The receptor comes from a human donor with alopecia areata. CDR3 loop: CSVGEGPYNEQFF. The nucleotide sequence reads TGCAGCGTTGGTGAGGGACCCTACAATGAGCAGTTCTTC.